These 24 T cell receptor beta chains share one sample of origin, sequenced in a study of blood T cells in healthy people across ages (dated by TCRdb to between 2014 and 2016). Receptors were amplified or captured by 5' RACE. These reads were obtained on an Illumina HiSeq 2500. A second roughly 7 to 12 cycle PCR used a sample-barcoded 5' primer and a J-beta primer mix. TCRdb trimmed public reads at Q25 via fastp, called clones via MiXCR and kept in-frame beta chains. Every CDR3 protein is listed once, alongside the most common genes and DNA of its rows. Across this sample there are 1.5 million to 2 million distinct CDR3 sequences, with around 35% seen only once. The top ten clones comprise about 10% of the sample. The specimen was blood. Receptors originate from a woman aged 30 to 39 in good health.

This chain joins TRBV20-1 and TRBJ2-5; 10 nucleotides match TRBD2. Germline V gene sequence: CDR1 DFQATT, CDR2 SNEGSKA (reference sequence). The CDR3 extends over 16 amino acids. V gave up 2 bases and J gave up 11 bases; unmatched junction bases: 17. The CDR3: CSARPRTSGLRSEQYF. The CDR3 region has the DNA TGCAGTGCTAGACCCCGGACTAGCGGCCTAAGGAGTGAGCAGTACTTC.

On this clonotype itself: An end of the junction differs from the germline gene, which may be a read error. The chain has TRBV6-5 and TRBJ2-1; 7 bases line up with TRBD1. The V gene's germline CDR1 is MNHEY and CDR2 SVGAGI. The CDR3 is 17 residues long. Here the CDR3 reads CASSDSPGTVVWSEQFF. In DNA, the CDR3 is TGTGCCAGCAGTGACTCTCCCGGGACAGTTGTATGGAGTGAGCAGTTCTTC.

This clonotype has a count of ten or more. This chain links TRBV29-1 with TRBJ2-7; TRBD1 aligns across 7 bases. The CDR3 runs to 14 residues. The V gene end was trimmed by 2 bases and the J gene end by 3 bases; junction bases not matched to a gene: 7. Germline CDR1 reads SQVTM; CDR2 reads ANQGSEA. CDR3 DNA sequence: TGCAGCGTTGAAAACAGGGGTCCCTTCTACGAGCAGTACTTC. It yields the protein CSVENRGPFYEQYF.

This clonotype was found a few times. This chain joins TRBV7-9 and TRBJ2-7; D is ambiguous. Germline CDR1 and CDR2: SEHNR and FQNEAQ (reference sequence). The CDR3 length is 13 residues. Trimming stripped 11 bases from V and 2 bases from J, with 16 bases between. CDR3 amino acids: CAPGQAEAYEQYF. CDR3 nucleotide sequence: TGTGCCCCGGGCCAGGCAGAGGCCTACGAGCAGTACTTC.

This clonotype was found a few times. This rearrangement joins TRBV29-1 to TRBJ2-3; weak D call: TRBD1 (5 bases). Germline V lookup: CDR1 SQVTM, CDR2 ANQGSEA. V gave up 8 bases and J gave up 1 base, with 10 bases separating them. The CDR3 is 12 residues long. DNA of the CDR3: TGCAGCCCGTCGACAGGCACAGATACGCAGTATTTT. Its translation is CSPSTGTDTQYF.

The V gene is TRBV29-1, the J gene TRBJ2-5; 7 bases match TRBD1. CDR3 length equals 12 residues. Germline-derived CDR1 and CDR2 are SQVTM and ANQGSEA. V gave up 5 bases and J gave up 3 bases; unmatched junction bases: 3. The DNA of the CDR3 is TGCAGCGTTTACCAGGGGGAAGAGACCCAGTACTTC. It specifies CSVYQGEETQYF.

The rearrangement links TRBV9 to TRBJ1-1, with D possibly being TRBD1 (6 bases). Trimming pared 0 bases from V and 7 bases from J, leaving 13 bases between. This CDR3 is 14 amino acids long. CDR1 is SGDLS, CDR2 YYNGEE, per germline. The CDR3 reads CASSVGGGGGEAFF. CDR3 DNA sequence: TGTGCCAGCAGCGTAGGTGGGGGCGGTGGTGAAGCTTTCTTT.

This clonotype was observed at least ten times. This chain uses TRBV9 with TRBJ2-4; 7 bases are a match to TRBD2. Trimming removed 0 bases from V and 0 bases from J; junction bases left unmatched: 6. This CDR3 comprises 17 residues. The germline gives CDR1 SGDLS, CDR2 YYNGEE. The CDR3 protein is CASSVGGLTIAKNIQYF. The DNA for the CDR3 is TGTGCCAGCAGCGTAGGGGGACTAACAATAGCCAAAAACATTCAGTACTTC.

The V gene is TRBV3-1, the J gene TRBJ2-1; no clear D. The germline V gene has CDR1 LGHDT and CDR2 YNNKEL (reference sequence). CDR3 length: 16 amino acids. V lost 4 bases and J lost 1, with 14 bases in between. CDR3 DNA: TGTGCCAGCAGCCCTCCCGACCAAGCGTCCTACAATGAGCAGTTCTTC. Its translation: CASSPPDQASYNEQFF.

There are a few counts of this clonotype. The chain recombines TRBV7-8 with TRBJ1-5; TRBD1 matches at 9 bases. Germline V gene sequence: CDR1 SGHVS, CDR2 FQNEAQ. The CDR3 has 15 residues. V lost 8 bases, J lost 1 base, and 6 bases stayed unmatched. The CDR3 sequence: CASGSDRGSNQPQHF. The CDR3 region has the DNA TGTGCCAGCGGTTCGGACAGGGGAAGCAATCAGCCCCAGCATTTT.

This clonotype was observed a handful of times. The CDR3 is CASSPASGLSSYEQYF. DNA for the CDR3: TGCGCCAGCAGTCCCGCTAGCGGGCTTAGCTCCTACGAGCAGTACTTC. The J gene is TRBJ2-7, the V gene TRBV5-1, with 8 bases lining up with TRBD2. With V trimmed by 5 bases and J by 0 bases, 10 bases remained unmatched. The CDR3 runs to 16 residues. Germline-derived CDR1 and CDR2 are SGHRS and YFSETQ.

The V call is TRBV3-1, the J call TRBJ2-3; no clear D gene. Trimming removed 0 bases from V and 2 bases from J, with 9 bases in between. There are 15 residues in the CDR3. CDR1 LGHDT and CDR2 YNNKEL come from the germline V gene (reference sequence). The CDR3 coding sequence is TGTGCCAGCAGCCAAGAACGTGGATACACAGATACGCAGTATTTT. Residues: CASSQERGYTDTQYF.

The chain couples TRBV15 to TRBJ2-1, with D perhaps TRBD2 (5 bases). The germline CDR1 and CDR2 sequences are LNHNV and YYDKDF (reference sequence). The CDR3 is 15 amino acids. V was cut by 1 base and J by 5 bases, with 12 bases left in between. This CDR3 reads CATSRAGLENNEQFF. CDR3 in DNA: TGTGCCACCAGCAGAGCAGGACTGGAAAACAATGAGCAGTTCTTC.

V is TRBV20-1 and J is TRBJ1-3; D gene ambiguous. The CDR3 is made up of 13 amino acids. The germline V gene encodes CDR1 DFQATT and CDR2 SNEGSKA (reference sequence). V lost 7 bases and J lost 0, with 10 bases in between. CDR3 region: CSVKSASGNTIYF. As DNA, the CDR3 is TGCAGTGTGAAATCTGCCTCTGGAAACACCATATATTTT.

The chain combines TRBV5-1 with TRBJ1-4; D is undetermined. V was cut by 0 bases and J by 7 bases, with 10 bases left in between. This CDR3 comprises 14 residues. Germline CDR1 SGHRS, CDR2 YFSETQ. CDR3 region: CASSLGRVGEKLFF. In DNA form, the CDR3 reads TGCGCCAGCAGCTTGGGGAGGGTCGGTGAAAAACTGTTTTTT.

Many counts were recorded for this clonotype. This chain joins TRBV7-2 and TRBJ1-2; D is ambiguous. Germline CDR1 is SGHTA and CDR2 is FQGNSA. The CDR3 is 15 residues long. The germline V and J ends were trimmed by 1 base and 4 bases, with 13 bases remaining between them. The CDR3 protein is CASSLDTAGSYGYTF. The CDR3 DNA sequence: TGTGCCAGCAGCTTAGACACAGCAGGAAGCTATGGCTACACCTTC.

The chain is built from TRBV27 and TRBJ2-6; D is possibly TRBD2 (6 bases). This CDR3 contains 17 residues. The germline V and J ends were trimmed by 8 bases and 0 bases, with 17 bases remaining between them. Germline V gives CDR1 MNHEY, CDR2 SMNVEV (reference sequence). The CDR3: CASALRGANSGANVLTF. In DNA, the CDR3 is TGTGCCAGCGCCCTACGCGGGGCCAACTCTGGGGCCAACGTCCTGACTTTC.

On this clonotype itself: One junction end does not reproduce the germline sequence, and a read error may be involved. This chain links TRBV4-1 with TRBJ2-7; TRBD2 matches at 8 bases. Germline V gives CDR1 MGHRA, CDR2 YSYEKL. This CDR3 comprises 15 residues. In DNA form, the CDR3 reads TGCGCCAGCAGCTTCCTAAGCGGGAGCCTCTACGTGCAGTACTTC. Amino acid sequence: CASSFLSGSLYVQYF.

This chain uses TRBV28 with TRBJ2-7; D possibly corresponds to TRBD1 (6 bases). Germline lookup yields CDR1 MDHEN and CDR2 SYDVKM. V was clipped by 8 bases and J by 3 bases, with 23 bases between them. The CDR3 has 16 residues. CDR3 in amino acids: CASSAHPDRRNYEQYF. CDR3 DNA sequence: TGTGCCAGCTCCGCACACCCAGACAGGAGAAACTACGAGCAGTACTTC.

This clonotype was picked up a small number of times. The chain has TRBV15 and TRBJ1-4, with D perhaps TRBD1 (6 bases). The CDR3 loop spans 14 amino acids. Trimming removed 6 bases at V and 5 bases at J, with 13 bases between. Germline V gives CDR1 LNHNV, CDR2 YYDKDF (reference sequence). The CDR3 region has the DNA TGTGCCACCAGGCTTGGGGGCCCCAATGAAAAACTGTTTTTT. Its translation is CATRLGGPNEKLFF.

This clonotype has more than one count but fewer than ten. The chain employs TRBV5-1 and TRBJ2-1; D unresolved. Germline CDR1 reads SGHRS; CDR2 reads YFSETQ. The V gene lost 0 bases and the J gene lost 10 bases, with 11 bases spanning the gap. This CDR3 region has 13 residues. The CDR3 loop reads CASSLAGQYEQFF. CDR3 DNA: TGCGCCAGCAGCTTGGCCGGCCAGTACGAGCAGTTCTTC. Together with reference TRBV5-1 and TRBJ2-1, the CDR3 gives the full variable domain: KAGVTQTPRYLIKTRGQQVTLSCSPISGHRSVSWYQQTPGQGLQFLFEYFSETQRNKGNFPGRFSGRQFSNSRSEMNVSTLELGDSALYLCASSLAGQYEQFFGPGTRLTVL.

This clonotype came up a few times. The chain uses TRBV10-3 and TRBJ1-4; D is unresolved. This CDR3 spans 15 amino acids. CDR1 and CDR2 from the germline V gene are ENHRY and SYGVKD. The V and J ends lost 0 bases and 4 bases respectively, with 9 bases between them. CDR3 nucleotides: TGTGCCATCAGTGAGTCGGGGTTTAGTAATGAAAAACTGTTTTTT. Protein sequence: CAISESGFSNEKLFF.

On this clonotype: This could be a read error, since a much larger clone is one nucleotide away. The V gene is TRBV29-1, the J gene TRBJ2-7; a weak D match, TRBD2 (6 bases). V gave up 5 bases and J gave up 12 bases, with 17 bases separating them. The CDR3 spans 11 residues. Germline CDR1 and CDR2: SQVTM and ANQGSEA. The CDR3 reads CSVLSGETRYF. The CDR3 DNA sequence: TGCAGCGTTCTTAGCGGAGAGACCCGGTACTTC.

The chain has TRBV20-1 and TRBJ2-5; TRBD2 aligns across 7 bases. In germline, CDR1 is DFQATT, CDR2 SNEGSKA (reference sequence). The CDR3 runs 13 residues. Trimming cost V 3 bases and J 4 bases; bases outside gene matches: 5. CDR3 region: CSARKRGRETQYF. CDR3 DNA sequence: TGCAGTGCTAGGAAGCGGGGACGAGAGACCCAGTACTTC.